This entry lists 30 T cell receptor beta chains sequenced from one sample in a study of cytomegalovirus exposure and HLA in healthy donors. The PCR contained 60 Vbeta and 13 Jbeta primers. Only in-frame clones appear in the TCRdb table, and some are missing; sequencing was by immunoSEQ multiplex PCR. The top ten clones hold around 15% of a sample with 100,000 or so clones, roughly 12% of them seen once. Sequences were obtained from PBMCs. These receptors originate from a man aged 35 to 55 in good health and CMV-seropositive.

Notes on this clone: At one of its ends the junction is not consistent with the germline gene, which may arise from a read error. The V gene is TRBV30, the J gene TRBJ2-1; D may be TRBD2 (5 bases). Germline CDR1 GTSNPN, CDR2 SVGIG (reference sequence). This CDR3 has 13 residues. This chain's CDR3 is CAWGERQAASALF. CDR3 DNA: TGTGCCTGGGGGGAGAGGCAGGCCGCTTCAGCGCTCTTC.

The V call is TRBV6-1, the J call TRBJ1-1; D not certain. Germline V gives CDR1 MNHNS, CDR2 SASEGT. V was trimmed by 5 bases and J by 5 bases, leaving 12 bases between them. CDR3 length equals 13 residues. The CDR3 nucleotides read TGTGCCAGCAGTCCGCGATTACGAACTGAAGCTTTCTTT. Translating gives CASSPRLRTEAFF.

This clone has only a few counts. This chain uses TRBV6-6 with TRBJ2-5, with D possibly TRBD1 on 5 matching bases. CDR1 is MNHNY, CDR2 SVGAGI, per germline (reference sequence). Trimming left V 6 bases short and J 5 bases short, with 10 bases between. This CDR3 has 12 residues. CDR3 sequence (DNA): TGTGCCAGCAGGAGACAGCAGGAGACCCAGTACTTC. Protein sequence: CASRRQQETQYF.

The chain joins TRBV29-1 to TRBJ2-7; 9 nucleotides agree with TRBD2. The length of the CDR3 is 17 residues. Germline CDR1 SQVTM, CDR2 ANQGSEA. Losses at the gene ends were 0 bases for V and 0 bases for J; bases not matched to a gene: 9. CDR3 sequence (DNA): TGCAGCGTTGAAGACGGGGTGCGGGAGGGAAGCTCCTACGAGCAGTACTTC. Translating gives CSVEDGVREGSSYEQYF.

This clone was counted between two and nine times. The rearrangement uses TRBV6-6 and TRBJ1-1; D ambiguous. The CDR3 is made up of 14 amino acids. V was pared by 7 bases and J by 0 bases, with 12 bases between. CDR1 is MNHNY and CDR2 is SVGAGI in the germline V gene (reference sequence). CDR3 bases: TGTGCCAGCACTAGGGAGGCCATGAACACTGAAGCTTTCTTT. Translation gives CASTREAMNTEAFF.

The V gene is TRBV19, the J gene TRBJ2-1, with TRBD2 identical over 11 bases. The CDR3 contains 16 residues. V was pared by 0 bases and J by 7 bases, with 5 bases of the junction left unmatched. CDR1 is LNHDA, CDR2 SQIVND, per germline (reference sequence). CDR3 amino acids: CASSIEVLAGDNEQFF. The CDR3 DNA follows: TGTGCCAGTAGTATAGAGGTACTAGCGGGAGATAATGAGCAGTTCTTC.

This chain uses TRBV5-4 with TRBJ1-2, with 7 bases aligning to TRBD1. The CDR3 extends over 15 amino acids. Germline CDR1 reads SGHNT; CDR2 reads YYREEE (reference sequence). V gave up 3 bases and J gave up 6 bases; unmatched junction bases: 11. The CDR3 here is CASSWRFSGGDGYTF. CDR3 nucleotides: TGTGCCAGCAGCTGGCGGTTCTCAGGGGGTGATGGCTACACCTTC.

As DNA, the CDR3 is TGTGCCAGCAGTGAAATATGGCACCAAGAGACCCAGTACTTC. It translates to CASSEIWHQETQYF. V usage is TRBV6-1 and J usage is TRBJ2-5; D is unresolved. The CDR3 is made up of 14 amino acids. Germline V gene data show CDR1 as MNHNS and CDR2 as SASEGT. V lost 2 bases and J 0 bases, leaving 7 bases between the germline ends.

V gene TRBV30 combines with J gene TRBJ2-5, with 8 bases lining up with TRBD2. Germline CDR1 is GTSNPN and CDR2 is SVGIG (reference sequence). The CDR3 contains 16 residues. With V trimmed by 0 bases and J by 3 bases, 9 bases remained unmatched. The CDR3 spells CAWSVNGRASEETQYF. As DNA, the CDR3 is TGTGCCTGGAGTGTAAACGGGAGGGCCAGTGAAGAGACCCAGTACTTC.

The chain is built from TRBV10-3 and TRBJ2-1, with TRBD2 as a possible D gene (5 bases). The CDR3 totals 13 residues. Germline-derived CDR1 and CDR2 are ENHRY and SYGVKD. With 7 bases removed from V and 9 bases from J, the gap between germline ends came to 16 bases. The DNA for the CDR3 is TGTGCCATCACCCCAGAGGGTAGCACTGAGCAGTTCTTC. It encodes CAITPEGSTEQFF.

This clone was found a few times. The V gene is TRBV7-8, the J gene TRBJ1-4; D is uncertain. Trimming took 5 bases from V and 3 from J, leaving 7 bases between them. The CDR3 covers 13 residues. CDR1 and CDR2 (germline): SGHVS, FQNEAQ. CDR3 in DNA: TGTGCCAGCAGCGGCCGGGCTAATGAAAAACTGTTTTTT. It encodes CASSGRANEKLFF.

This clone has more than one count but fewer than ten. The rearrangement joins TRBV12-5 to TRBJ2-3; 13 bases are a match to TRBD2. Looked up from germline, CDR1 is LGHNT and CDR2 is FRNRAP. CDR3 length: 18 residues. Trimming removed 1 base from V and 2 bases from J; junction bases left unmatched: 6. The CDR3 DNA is TGTGCTAGTGGTTTGGCCCGTACTAGCGGGAGGGTCACAGATACGCAGTATTTT. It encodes CASGLARTSGRVTDTQYF.

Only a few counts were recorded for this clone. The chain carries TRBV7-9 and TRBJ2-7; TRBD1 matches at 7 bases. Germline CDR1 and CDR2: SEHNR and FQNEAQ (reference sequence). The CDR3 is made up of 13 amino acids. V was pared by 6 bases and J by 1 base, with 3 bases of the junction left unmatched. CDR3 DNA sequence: TGTGCCAGCAGGCAGGGACAGTCCTACGAGCAGTACTTC. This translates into CASRQGQSYEQYF.

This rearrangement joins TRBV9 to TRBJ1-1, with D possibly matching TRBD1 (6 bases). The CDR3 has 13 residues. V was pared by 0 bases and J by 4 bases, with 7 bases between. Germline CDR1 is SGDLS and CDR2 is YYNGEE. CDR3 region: CASSVGQATEAFF. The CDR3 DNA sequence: TGTGCCAGCAGCGTAGGACAGGCCACTGAAGCTTTCTTT.

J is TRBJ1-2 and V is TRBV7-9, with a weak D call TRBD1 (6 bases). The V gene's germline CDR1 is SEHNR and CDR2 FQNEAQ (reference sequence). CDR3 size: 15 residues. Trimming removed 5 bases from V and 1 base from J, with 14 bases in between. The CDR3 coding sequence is TGTGCCAGCAGCCGAGTTGAGGGGGTTAACTATGGCTACACCTTC. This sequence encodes CASSRVEGVNYGYTF.

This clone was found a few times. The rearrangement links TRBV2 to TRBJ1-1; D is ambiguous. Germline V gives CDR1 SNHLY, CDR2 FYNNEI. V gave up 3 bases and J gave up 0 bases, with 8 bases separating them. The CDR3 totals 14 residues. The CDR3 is CASSDGLLNTEAFF. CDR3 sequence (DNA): TGTGCCAGCAGTGACGGACTTTTGAACACTGAAGCTTTCTTT.

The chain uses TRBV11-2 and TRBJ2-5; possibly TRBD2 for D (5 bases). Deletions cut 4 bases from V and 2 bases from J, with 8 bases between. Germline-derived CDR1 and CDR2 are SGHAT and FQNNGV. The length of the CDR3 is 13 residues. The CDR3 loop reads CASSSDWQETQYF. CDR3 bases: TGTGCCAGCAGCTCGGACTGGCAAGAGACCCAGTACTTC. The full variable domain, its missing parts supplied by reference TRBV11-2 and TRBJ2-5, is EAGVAQSPRYKIIEKRQSVAFWCNPISGHATLYWYQQILGQGPKLLIQFQNNGVVDDSQLPKDRFSAERLKGVDSTLKIQPAKLEDSAVYLCASSSDWQETQYFGPGTRLLVL.

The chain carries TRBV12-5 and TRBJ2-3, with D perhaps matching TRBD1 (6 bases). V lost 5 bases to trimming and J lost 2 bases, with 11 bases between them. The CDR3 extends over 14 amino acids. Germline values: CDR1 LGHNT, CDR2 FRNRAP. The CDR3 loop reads CASGPGQNTDTQYF. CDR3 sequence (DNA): TGTGCTAGTGGTCCCGGACAGAACACAGATACGCAGTATTTT.

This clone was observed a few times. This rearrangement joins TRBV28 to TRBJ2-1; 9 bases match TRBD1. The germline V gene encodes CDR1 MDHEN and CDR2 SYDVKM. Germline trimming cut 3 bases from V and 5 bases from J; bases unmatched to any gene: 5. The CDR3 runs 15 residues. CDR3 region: CASSLVGTGNNEQFF. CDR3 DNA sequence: TGTGCCAGCAGTTTGGTAGGGACAGGGAACAATGAGCAGTTCTTC.

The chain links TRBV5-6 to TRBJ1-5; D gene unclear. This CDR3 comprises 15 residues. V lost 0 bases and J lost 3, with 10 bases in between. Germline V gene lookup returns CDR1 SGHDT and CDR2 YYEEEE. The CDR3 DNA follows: TGTGCCAGCAGCTTGGGGTCTACCCCCAATCAGCCCCAGCATTTT. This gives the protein CASSLGSTPNQPQHF.

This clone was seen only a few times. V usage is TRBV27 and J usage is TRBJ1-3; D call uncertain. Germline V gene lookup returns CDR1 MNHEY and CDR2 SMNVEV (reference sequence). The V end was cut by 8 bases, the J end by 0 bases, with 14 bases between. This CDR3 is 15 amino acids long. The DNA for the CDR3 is TGTGCCAGCGCCCTGGGCCCTCTCTCTGGAAACACCATATATTTT. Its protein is CASALGPLSGNTIYF.

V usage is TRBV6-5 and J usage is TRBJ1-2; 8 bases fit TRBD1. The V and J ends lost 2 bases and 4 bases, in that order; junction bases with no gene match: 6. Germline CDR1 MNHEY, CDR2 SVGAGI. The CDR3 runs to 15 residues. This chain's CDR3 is CASSYRPGGTYGYTF. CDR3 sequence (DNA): TGTGCCAGCAGTTACCGGCCAGGGGGCACCTATGGCTACACCTTC.

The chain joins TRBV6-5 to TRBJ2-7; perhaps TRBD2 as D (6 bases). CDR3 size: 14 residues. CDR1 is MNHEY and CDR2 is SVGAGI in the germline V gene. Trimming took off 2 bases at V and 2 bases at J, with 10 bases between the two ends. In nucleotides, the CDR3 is TGTGCCAGCAGTTACCAGCGGGCCCCCTACGAGCAGTACTTC. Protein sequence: CASSYQRAPYEQYF.

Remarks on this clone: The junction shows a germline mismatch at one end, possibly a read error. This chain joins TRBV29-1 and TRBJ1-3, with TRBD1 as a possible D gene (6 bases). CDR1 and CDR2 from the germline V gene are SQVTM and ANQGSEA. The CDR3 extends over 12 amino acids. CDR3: CSDTGPGVEIDF. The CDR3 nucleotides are TGCAGCGATACAGGGCCTGGGGTAGAGATAGATTTT. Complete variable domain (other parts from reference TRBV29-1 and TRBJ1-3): SAVISQKPSRDICQRGTSLTIQCQVDSQVTMMFWYRQQPGQSLTLIATANQGSEATYESGFVIDKFPISRPNLTFSTLTVSNMSPEDSSIYLCSDTGPGVEIDFGEGSWLTVV.

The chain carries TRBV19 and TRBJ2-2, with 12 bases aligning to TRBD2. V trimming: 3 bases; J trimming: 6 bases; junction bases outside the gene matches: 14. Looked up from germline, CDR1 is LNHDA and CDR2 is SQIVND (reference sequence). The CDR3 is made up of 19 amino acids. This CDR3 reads CASSISGGSSGRAAGELFF. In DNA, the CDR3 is TGTGCCAGTAGTATTTCTGGGGGCTCTAGCGGGAGGGCCGCCGGGGAGCTGTTTTTT. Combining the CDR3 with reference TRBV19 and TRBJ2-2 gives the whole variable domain DGGITQSPKYLFRKEGQNVTLSCEQNLNHDAMYWYRQDPGQGLRLIYYSQIVNDFQKGDIAEGYSVSREKKESFPLTVTSAQKNPTAFYLCASSISGGSSGRAAGELFFGEGSRLTVL.

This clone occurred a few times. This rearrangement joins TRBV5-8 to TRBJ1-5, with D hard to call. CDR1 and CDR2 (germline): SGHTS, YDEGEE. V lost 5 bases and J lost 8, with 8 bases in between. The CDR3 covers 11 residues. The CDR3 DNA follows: TGTGCCAGCAGTCTCGGGGAGCCCCAGCATTTT. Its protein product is CASSLGEPQHF.

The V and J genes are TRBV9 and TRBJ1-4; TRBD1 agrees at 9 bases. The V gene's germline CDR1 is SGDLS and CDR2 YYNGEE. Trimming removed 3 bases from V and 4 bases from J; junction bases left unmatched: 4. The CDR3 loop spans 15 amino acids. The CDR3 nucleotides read TGTGCCAGCAGCGCGCCGGGACAGGGTAATGAAAAACTGTTTTTT. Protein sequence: CASSAPGQGNEKLFF.

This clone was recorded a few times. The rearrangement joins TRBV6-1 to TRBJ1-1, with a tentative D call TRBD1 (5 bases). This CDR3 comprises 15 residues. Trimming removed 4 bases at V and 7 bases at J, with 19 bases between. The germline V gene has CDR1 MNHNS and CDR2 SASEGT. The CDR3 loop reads CASSATNTVGGEAFF. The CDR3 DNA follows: TGTGCCAGCAGTGCCACCAATACCGTCGGGGGTGAAGCTTTCTTT.

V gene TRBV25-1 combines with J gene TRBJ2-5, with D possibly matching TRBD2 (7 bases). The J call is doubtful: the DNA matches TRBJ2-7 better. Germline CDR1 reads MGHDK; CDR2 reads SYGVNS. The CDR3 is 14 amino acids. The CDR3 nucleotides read TGTGCCAGCAGTGTAGGGGGGGGCTCCTACGAGCAGTACTTC. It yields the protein CASSVGGGSYEQYF.

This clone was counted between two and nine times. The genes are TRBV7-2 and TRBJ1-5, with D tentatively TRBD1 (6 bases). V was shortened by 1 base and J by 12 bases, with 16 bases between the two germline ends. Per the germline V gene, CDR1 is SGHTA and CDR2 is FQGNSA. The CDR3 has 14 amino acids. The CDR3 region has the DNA TGTGCCAGCAGCTTAGTCGGGGGGCGAGTCCTCCAGCATTTT. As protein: CASSLVGGRVLQHF.